These T cell receptor beta chains were read from a single sample in a study of T cell repertoires in cytomegalovirus infection. TCRdb called the reads again in MiXCR, with one record for every CDR3 protein. The sample shows more than 300,000 distinct CDR3 sequences, about 35% of them seen only once. These receptors' targets are unknown. Sequencing used cultured PBMCs, obtained from culture after CMV antigen stimulation. These receptors came from a human donor in good health (CMV status not recorded). Some clones in this sample may be carry-over from other donors' samples. Both conserved end residues are part of each CDR3. Fields, in order: J gene, clone size, D gene, V gene, CDR3 protein, CDR3 DNA. D genes are given only for firm matches. Only some rows state a clone size, as once, few, many or a class for expanded clones.

J gene: TRBJ1-2; clone size: many; D gene: NA; V gene: TRBV7-8; CDR3 protein: CASSLSQGANYGYTF; CDR3 DNA: TGTGCCAGCAGCCTTAGCCAGGGAGCTAACTATGGCTACACCTTC
J gene: TRBJ2-7; clone size: once; D gene: TRBD2; V gene: TRBV20-1; CDR3 protein: CSARDPGLAYHEQYF; CDR3 DNA: TGCAGTGCTAGAGACCCGGGACTAGCTTACCACGAGCAGTACTTC
J gene: TRBJ2-1; clone size: many; D gene: TRBD2; V gene: TRBV7-2; CDR3 protein: CASSLFPSGASYNEQFF; CDR3 DNA: TGTGCCAGCAGCTTATTCCCTAGCGGGGCCTCCTACAATGAGCAGTTCTTC
J gene: TRBJ2-1; clone size: NA; D gene: TRBD2; V gene: TRBV27; CDR3 protein: CASSLLPIAGGPDEQFF; CDR3 DNA: TGTGCCAGCAGTTTACTCCCCATCGCGGGAGGGCCAGATGAGCAGTTCTTC
J gene: TRBJ1-1; clone size: few; D gene: TRBD1; V gene: TRBV12-3/TRBV12-4; CDR3 protein: CASSFVTGGNTEAFF; CDR3 DNA: TGTGCCAGCAGTTTTGTCACAGGGGGGAACACTGAAGCTTTCTTT
J gene: TRBJ2-1; clone size: NA; D gene: NA; V gene: TRBV7-9; CDR3 protein: CASNSYNEQFF; CDR3 DNA: TGTGCCAGCAACTCCTACAATGAGCAGTTCTTC
J gene: TRBJ2-5; clone size: many; D gene: NA; V gene: TRBV4-1; CDR3 protein: CASSAPTGEQETQYF; CDR3 DNA: TGCGCCAGCAGCGCCCCGACAGGAGAACAAGAGACCCAGTACTTC
J gene: TRBJ1-2; clone size: NA; D gene: NA; V gene: TRBV25-1; CDR3 protein: CASSEGWGSRHGYTF; CDR3 DNA: TGTGCCAGCAGTGAGGGGTGGGGCTCGAGGCATGGCTACACCTTC
J gene: TRBJ1-1; clone size: NA; D gene: NA; V gene: TRBV6-6; CDR3 protein: CASRLASSTEAFF; CDR3 DNA: TGTGCCAGCAGACTGGCCAGTAGCACTGAAGCTTTCTTT
J gene: TRBJ2-2; clone size: NA; D gene: TRBD1; V gene: TRBV28; CDR3 protein: CASSRGTGWYGELFF; CDR3 DNA: TGTGCCAGCAGTCGCGGGACAGGGTGGTACGGGGAGCTGTTTTTT
J gene: TRBJ1-6; clone size: NA; D gene: NA; V gene: TRBV7-3; CDR3 protein: CASSHDPSQPLHF; CDR3 DNA: TGTGCCAGCAGCCACGACCCTAGCCAACCCCTCCACTTT
J gene: TRBJ1-3; clone size: NA; D gene: NA; V gene: TRBV30; CDR3 protein: CAWSRDSGSGNTIYF; CDR3 DNA: TGTGCCTGGTCCAGGGATTCGGGCTCTGGAAACACCATATATTTT
J gene: TRBJ2-3; clone size: NA; D gene: TRBD2; V gene: TRBV19; CDR3 protein: CASSPLTSGSNTQYF; CDR3 DNA: TGTGCCAGTAGTCCCCTGACTAGCGGGAGCAATACGCAGTATTTT
J gene: TRBJ1-4; clone size: NA; D gene: NA; V gene: TRBV5-6; CDR3 protein: CASSFFRQDVEKLFF; CDR3 DNA: TGTGCCAGCAGCTTTTTTCGACAGGACGTTGAAAAACTGTTTTTT
J gene: TRBJ1-2; clone size: NA; D gene: TRBD1; V gene: TRBV7-2; CDR3 protein: CASRPGQGKLYGYTF; CDR3 DNA: TGTGCCAGCAGGCCCGGACAGGGCAAACTCTATGGCTACACCTTC
J gene: TRBJ1-6; clone size: NA; D gene: TRBD1; V gene: TRBV28; CDR3 protein: CASGRDRGNSPLHF; CDR3 DNA: TGTGCCAGTGGGAGGGACAGGGGCAATTCACCCCTCCACTTT
J gene: TRBJ1-3; clone size: many; D gene: NA; V gene: TRBV7-8; CDR3 protein: CASSTFHRTAQSSGNTIYF; CDR3 DNA: TGTGCCAGCAGCACTTTCCATCGGACAGCTCAGAGCTCTGGAAACACCATATATTTT
J gene: TRBJ1-6; clone size: NA; D gene: NA; V gene: TRBV7-6; CDR3 protein: CASSFPRNALDMDFSSYNSPLHF; CDR3 DNA: TGTGCCAGCAGCTTCCCTCGCAACGCATTGGACATGGACTTTAGCTCCTATAATTCACCCCTCCACTTT
J gene: TRBJ1-1; clone size: once; D gene: TRBD1; V gene: TRBV2; CDR3 protein: CASSRGTGSTEAFF; CDR3 DNA: TGTGCCAGCAGTAGAGGGACAGGGAGTACCGAAGCTTTCTTT
J gene: TRBJ1-1; clone size: NA; D gene: NA; V gene: TRBV7-9; CDR3 protein: CAISWGNVGPNTEAFF; CDR3 DNA: TGTGCCATCTCCTGGGGCAACGTAGGCCCGAACACTGAAGCTTTCTTT
J gene: TRBJ2-1; clone size: many; D gene: TRBD2; V gene: TRBV7-8; CDR3 protein: CASSVGLAGNNEQFF; CDR3 DNA: TGTGCCAGCAGCGTGGGACTAGCGGGAAACAATGAGCAGTTCTTC
J gene: TRBJ2-7; clone size: few; D gene: NA; V gene: TRBV7-2; CDR3 protein: CASSLVGHLSYEQYF; CDR3 DNA: TGTGCCAGCAGCTTAGTTGGACACCTCTCCTACGAGCAGTACTTC
J gene: TRBJ1-2; clone size: NA; D gene: NA; V gene: TRBV12-3/TRBV12-4; CDR3 protein: CASSLTAYGYTF; CDR3 DNA: TGTGCCAGCAGTTTGACGGCCTATGGCTACACCTTC
J gene: TRBJ1-2; clone size: NA; D gene: NA; V gene: TRBV12-3/TRBV12-4; CDR3 protein: CASSLEAGQYGYTF; CDR3 DNA: TGTGCCAGCAGTTTAGAGGCAGGGCAATATGGCTACACCTTC
J gene: TRBJ1-1; clone size: few; D gene: NA; V gene: TRBV15; CDR3 protein: CATSPARAGTEAFF; CDR3 DNA: TGTGCCACCAGCCCGGCAAGAGCGGGGACTGAAGCTTTCTTT
J gene: TRBJ2-2; clone size: NA; D gene: TRBD2; V gene: TRBV4-1; CDR3 protein: CASSPEGGPNTGELFF; CDR3 DNA: TGCGCCAGCAGCCCGGAGGGAGGGCCAAACACCGGGGAGCTGTTTTTT
J gene: TRBJ2-7; clone size: once; D gene: TRBD2; V gene: TRBV7-9; CDR3 protein: CASSIGLAGGVQYF; CDR3 DNA: TGTGCCAGCAGCATAGGACTAGCGGGAGGGGTGCAGTACTTC
J gene: TRBJ1-1; clone size: many; D gene: TRBD1; V gene: TRBV7-9; CDR3 protein: CASSSDRGGEAFF; CDR3 DNA: TGTGCCAGCAGCTCGGACAGGGGTGGTGAAGCTTTCTTT
J gene: TRBJ2-4; clone size: NA; D gene: NA; V gene: TRBV29-1; CDR3 protein: CSVGESKNIQYF; CDR3 DNA: TGCAGCGTTGGGGAGTCTAAAAACATTCAGTACTTC
J gene: TRBJ2-3; clone size: few; D gene: TRBD2; V gene: TRBV4-2; CDR3 protein: CASSQGTRASGPDTQYF; CDR3 DNA: TGTGCCAGCAGCCAAGGGACGAGGGCTAGCGGGCCAGATACGCAGTATTTT
J gene: TRBJ1-5; clone size: many; D gene: NA; V gene: TRBV7-2; CDR3 protein: CASSPEPGVVQPQHF; CDR3 DNA: TGTGCCAGCAGCCCGGAGCCAGGGGTGGTTCAGCCCCAGCATTTT
J gene: TRBJ1-2; clone size: NA; D gene: NA; V gene: TRBV6-2/TRBV6-3; CDR3 protein: CASSPPPRGRNYGYTF; CDR3 DNA: TGTGCCAGCAGCCCCCCCCCGCGGGGGCGAAACTATGGCTACACCTTC
J gene: TRBJ2-1; clone size: NA; D gene: NA; V gene: TRBV11-2; CDR3 protein: CASSLLSGALGNEQFF; CDR3 DNA: TGTGCCAGCAGCTTACTATCAGGGGCGCTGGGCAATGAGCAGTTCTTC
J gene: TRBJ2-5; clone size: few; D gene: TRBD2; V gene: TRBV12-3/TRBV12-4; CDR3 protein: CASSSFPLAGSGETQYF; CDR3 DNA: TGTGCCAGCAGTTCCTTTCCTCTAGCGGGATCTGGGGAGACCCAGTACTTC
J gene: TRBJ2-5; clone size: NA; D gene: NA; V gene: TRBV20-1; CDR3 protein: CSARGAAGTQYF; CDR3 DNA: TGCAGTGCTAGAGGTGCGGCGGGGACCCAGTACTTC
J gene: TRBJ2-6; clone size: many; D gene: NA; V gene: TRBV7-8; CDR3 protein: CASSQGTPVSGANVLTF; CDR3 DNA: TGTGCCAGCAGCCAAGGGACACCCGTCTCTGGGGCCAACGTCCTGACTTTC
J gene: TRBJ1-2; clone size: NA; D gene: TRBD1; V gene: TRBV12-3/TRBV12-4; CDR3 protein: CASRPPRGQGTVGYTF; CDR3 DNA: TGTGCCAGCAGGCCCCCCCGTGGACAGGGAACGGTAGGCTACACCTTC
J gene: TRBJ1-3; clone size: NA; D gene: NA; V gene: TRBV30; CDR3 protein: CAWDRTGGNTIYF; CDR3 DNA: TGTGCCTGGGACCGAACGGGTGGAAACACCATATATTTT
J gene: TRBJ2-7; clone size: NA; D gene: NA; V gene: TRBV6-1; CDR3 protein: CASSEAGVNEQYF; CDR3 DNA: TGTGCCAGCAGTGAAGCGGGAGTCAACGAGCAGTACTTC
J gene: TRBJ2-1; clone size: few; D gene: NA; V gene: TRBV4-3; CDR3 protein: CASSQERSGNEQFF; CDR3 DNA: TGCGCCAGCAGCCAAGAGAGGAGCGGGAATGAGCAGTTCTTC
J gene: TRBJ2-5; clone size: NA; D gene: TRBD1; V gene: TRBV20-1; CDR3 protein: CSAREEGGTGAKTQYF; CDR3 DNA: TGCAGTGCTAGAGAGGAGGGGGGGACAGGGGCCAAGACCCAGTACTTC
J gene: TRBJ2-3; clone size: NA; D gene: NA; V gene: TRBV19; CDR3 protein: CASSIVRGVDTQYF; CDR3 DNA: TGTGCCAGTAGTATAGTTAGGGGAGTAGATACGCAGTATTTT
J gene: TRBJ2-3; clone size: few; D gene: NA; V gene: TRBV7-2; CDR3 protein: CASSLAGLVRDTQYF; CDR3 DNA: TGTGCCAGCAGCTTAGCCGGACTGGTGAGGGATACGCAGTATTTT